This is a list of T cell receptor beta chains from one sample in a study of TIL therapy for anti-PD-1-resistant metastatic lung cancer. TCRdb keeps only in-frame clones here, not all; method: immunoSEQ multiplex PCR. The sample has 36,000 or so clones, less than 75% seen once; the top ten hold 5.7%. Specimen: blood, collected at baseline. Every receptor here comes from a person aged 25 to 85 with non-small cell lung cancer. The CDR3 runs from the conserved cysteine through the conserved F or W. A D gene is named only where the DNA matches it firmly. Clone sizes are given selectively: once, few, many, or a class where the clone is expanded.

clone size: NA; J gene: TRBJ2-5; V gene: TRBV9; D gene: TRBD2; CDR3 DNA: TGTGCCAGCAGCGTTCGACTAGCGGGAAAAGAGACCCAGTACTTC; CDR3 protein: CASSVRLAGKETQYF
clone size: NA; J gene: TRBJ1-1; V gene: TRBV29-1; D gene: NA; CDR3 DNA: TGCAGCGTGATGGGCGACATGAACACTGAAGCTTTCTTT; CDR3 protein: CSVMGDMNTEAFF
clone size: NA; J gene: TRBJ2-1; V gene: TRBV6-6; D gene: NA; CDR3 DNA: TGTGCCAGCAGTTTTAGCGGCTCCTACAATGAGCAGTTCTTC; CDR3 protein: CASSFSGSYNEQFF
clone size: few; J gene: TRBJ1-2; V gene: TRBV2; D gene: NA; CDR3 DNA: TGTGCCAGCCTTGAGGGGGATGGCTACACCTTC; CDR3 protein: CASLEGDGYTF
clone size: NA; J gene: TRBJ1-3; V gene: TRBV9; D gene: TRBD1; CDR3 DNA: TGTGCCAGCAGAGGGACAGGTGGAAACACCATATATTTT; CDR3 protein: CASRGTGGNTIYF
clone size: few; J gene: TRBJ2-5; V gene: TRBV18; D gene: NA; CDR3 DNA: TGTGCCAGCTCACCAGCTGGGGCCGGGAAAACCCAGTACTTC; CDR3 protein: CASSPAGAGKTQYF
clone size: NA; J gene: TRBJ1-6; V gene: TRBV7-6; D gene: TRBD1; CDR3 DNA: TGTGCCAGCAGCCTCCGGACAGGGGTGATTTCACCCCTCCACTTT; CDR3 protein: CASSLRTGVISPLHF
clone size: few; J gene: TRBJ2-2; V gene: TRBV4-3; D gene: TRBD1; CDR3 DNA: TGCGCCAGCAGCCCGGGACAGGCGAACACCGGGGAGCTGTTTTTT; CDR3 protein: CASSPGQANTGELFF
clone size: NA; J gene: TRBJ1-2; V gene: TRBV2; D gene: TRBD1; CDR3 DNA: TGTGCCAGCAGCGTCCCGGGACAGGGTGTGGGGTTGGGTGGCTACACCTTC; CDR3 protein: CASSVPGQGVGLGGYTF
clone size: few; J gene: TRBJ2-7; V gene: TRBV27; D gene: NA; CDR3 DNA: TGTGCCAGCAGTTGGTATGGGTCCTACGAGCAGTACTTC; CDR3 protein: CASSWYGSYEQYF
clone size: NA; J gene: TRBJ2-3; V gene: TRBV28; D gene: NA; CDR3 DNA: TGTGCCAGCAGTTCAAACTTGCAGGGTTTTACAGATACGCAGTATTTT; CDR3 protein: CASSSNLQGFTDTQYF
clone size: once; J gene: TRBJ2-6; V gene: TRBV7-3; D gene: NA; CDR3 DNA: TGTGCCAGCAGCTCCCCATTGACTGGGGCCAACGTCCTGACTTTC; CDR3 protein: CASSSPLTGANVLTF
clone size: NA; J gene: TRBJ1-1; V gene: TRBV10-3; D gene: NA; CDR3 DNA: TGTGCCATCAGTTTGTCGTCCAGGGGAGGCACTGAAGCTTTCTTT; CDR3 protein: CAISLSSRGGTEAFF
clone size: NA; J gene: TRBJ1-1; V gene: TRBV28; D gene: TRBD1; CDR3 DNA: TGTGCCAGCAGCACGCAGACAGGGGGCAGCGGTGAAGCTTTCTTT; CDR3 protein: CASSTQTGGSGEAFF
clone size: NA; J gene: TRBJ2-3; V gene: TRBV5-1; D gene: NA; CDR3 DNA: TGCGCCAGCAGCTTGGACAACCTCGGTCAAGATACGCAGTATTTT; CDR3 protein: CASSLDNLGQDTQYF
clone size: NA; J gene: TRBJ1-2; V gene: TRBV18; D gene: NA; CDR3 DNA: TGTGCCAGCTCACCATTTGTGGAGCAGGGGACCTATGGCTACACCTTC; CDR3 protein: CASSPFVEQGTYGYTF
clone size: NA; J gene: TRBJ2-5; V gene: TRBV5-6; D gene: NA; CDR3 DNA: TGTGCCAGCAGCCCCACAATCCAAGAGACCCAGTACTTC; CDR3 protein: CASSPTIQETQYF
clone size: NA; J gene: TRBJ1-2; V gene: TRBV9; D gene: NA; CDR3 DNA: TGTGCCAGCAGCGCCACCCCTCAGGGCTCTTACTATGGCTACACCTTC; CDR3 protein: CASSATPQGSYYGYTF
clone size: NA; J gene: TRBJ1-1; V gene: TRBV7-9; D gene: TRBD1; CDR3 DNA: TGTGCCAGCACCATCCTACAGGGGGAAAACACTGAAGCTTTCTTT; CDR3 protein: CASTILQGENTEAFF
clone size: few; J gene: TRBJ1-1; V gene: TRBV4-2; D gene: NA; CDR3 DNA: TGTGCCAGCAGCCAGCCTGGAGGGCGCGCTGAAGCTTTCTTT; CDR3 protein: CASSQPGGRAEAFF
clone size: few; J gene: TRBJ2-3; V gene: TRBV19; D gene: NA; CDR3 DNA: TGTGCCAGTACCTACAATAGCACAGATACGCAGTATTTT; CDR3 protein: CASTYNSTDTQYF
clone size: NA; J gene: TRBJ1-2; V gene: TRBV2; D gene: NA; CDR3 DNA: TGTGCCAGCAGTGACCAGGGTAACTATGGCTACACCTTC; CDR3 protein: CASSDQGNYGYTF
clone size: NA; J gene: TRBJ1-1; V gene: TRBV30; D gene: NA; CDR3 DNA: TGTGCCTGGAGTGTACCTGGGGTGGTTACTGAAGCTTTCTTT; CDR3 protein: CAWSVPGVVTEAFF
clone size: few; J gene: TRBJ2-2; V gene: TRBV10-3; D gene: NA; CDR3 DNA: TGTGCCATCAGTGAGTCCAAGGAGGGGGCGAACACCGGGGAGCTGTTTTTT; CDR3 protein: CAISESKEGANTGELFF
clone size: NA; J gene: TRBJ2-7; V gene: TRBV28; D gene: NA; CDR3 DNA: TGTGCCAGCAGTTTCACTAGCCGCTCCTACGAGCAGTACTTC; CDR3 protein: CASSFTSRSYEQYF
clone size: few; J gene: TRBJ1-2; V gene: TRBV27; D gene: TRBD1; CDR3 DNA: TGTGCCAGCAGGGGACAGGGGGCTACGGGTGGCTACACCTTC; CDR3 protein: CASRGQGATGGYTF
clone size: few; J gene: TRBJ1-1; V gene: TRBV7-3; D gene: NA; CDR3 DNA: TGTGCCAGCAGCTTACTGAGGAACACTGAAGCTTTCTTT; CDR3 protein: CASSLLRNTEAFF
clone size: once; J gene: TRBJ2-3; V gene: TRBV27; D gene: NA; CDR3 DNA: TGTGCCAGCAGTTTATCGTTAGGCACAGATACGCAGTATTTT; CDR3 protein: CASSLSLGTDTQYF
clone size: NA; J gene: TRBJ1-2; V gene: TRBV9; D gene: NA; CDR3 DNA: TGTGCCAGCAGCGTCCGCGTTGGGTATGGCTACACCTTC; CDR3 protein: CASSVRVGYGYTF
clone size: NA; J gene: TRBJ2-7; V gene: TRBV6-6; D gene: TRBD1; CDR3 DNA: TGTGCCAGCAGTCTAAATGGACAGGCCAGAGCCTACGAGCAGTACTTC; CDR3 protein: CASSLNGQARAYEQYF
clone size: NA; J gene: TRBJ2-7; V gene: TRBV4-1; D gene: TRBD2; CDR3 DNA: TGCGCCAGCAGAGTTAGGACTAGTACCTACGAGCAGTACTTC; CDR3 protein: CASRVRTSTYEQYF
clone size: NA; J gene: TRBJ1-2; V gene: TRBV6-6; D gene: TRBD1; CDR3 DNA: TGTGCCAGCAGTTACCCAAAGACAGGGACTAACTATGGCTACACCTTC; CDR3 protein: CASSYPKTGTNYGYTF
clone size: NA; J gene: TRBJ2-5; V gene: TRBV7-9; D gene: TRBD1; CDR3 DNA: TGTGCCAGCAGTCAGGGGGAGCATTGGCCAGAGACCCAGTACTTC; CDR3 protein: CASSQGEHWPETQYF
clone size: NA; J gene: TRBJ2-6; V gene: TRBV5-4; D gene: TRBD2; CDR3 DNA: TGTGCCAGCAGCCAACTCATTGGGAGGGCCGGGGCCAACGTCCTGACTTTC; CDR3 protein: CASSQLIGRAGANVLTF
clone size: NA; J gene: TRBJ2-3; V gene: TRBV6-5; D gene: NA; CDR3 DNA: TGTGCCAGCAGACAGGGTTTTGCGTCAGATACGCAGTATTTT; CDR3 protein: CASRQGFASDTQYF
clone size: NA; J gene: TRBJ2-7; V gene: TRBV19; D gene: TRBD1; CDR3 DNA: TGTGCCAGTAGTCCAGGGACAGGGGGCGCGGGTCCCTCCTACGAGCAGTACTTC; CDR3 protein: CASSPGTGGAGPSYEQYF
clone size: NA; J gene: TRBJ2-1; V gene: TRBV9; D gene: NA; CDR3 DNA: TGTGCCAGCAGCGTCAGGCTCGCAGGGCATGAGCAGTTCTTC; CDR3 protein: CASSVRLAGHEQFF
clone size: NA; J gene: TRBJ2-1; V gene: TRBV11-1; D gene: TRBD2; CDR3 DNA: TGTGCCAGCAGCTCTACTAGCGGGGTTACCTACAATGAGCAGTTCTTC; CDR3 protein: CASSSTSGVTYNEQFF
clone size: NA; J gene: TRBJ2-4; V gene: TRBV5-4; D gene: NA; CDR3 DNA: TGTGCCAGCACCCGAGGGGGAGTCCCCCTAGCCAAAAACATTCAGTACTTC; CDR3 protein: CASTRGGVPLAKNIQYF
clone size: few; J gene: TRBJ1-1; V gene: TRBV28; D gene: TRBD1; CDR3 DNA: TGTGCCAGCAGCCAGCGACAGGGAGGGAGGGACACTGAAGCTTTCTTT; CDR3 protein: CASSQRQGGRDTEAFF
clone size: NA; J gene: TRBJ1-4; V gene: TRBV10-3; D gene: NA; CDR3 DNA: TGTGCCTCCACCGGGGGAACTAATGAAAAACTGTTTTTT; CDR3 protein: CASTGGTNEKLFF
clone size: NA; J gene: TRBJ2-1; V gene: TRBV5-1; D gene: TRBD2; CDR3 DNA: TGCGCCAGCAGCTTGGTCCCCGGGGGGGAAAATGAGCAGTTCTTC; CDR3 protein: CASSLVPGGENEQFF
clone size: NA; J gene: TRBJ1-2; V gene: TRBV4-3; D gene: NA; CDR3 DNA: TGCGCCAGCAGCCCTCGAAAGGGCGGTTACTATGGCTACACCTTC; CDR3 protein: CASSPRKGGYYGYTF
clone size: NA; J gene: TRBJ1-5; V gene: TRBV19; D gene: NA; CDR3 DNA: TGTGCCAGTAGTATAGGAAGACTGAGCAATCAGCCCCAGCATTTT; CDR3 protein: CASSIGRLSNQPQHF
clone size: NA; J gene: TRBJ2-3; V gene: TRBV9; D gene: NA; CDR3 DNA: TGTGCCAGCAGCCTGGGAGGTCACACAGATACGCAGTATTTT; CDR3 protein: CASSLGGHTDTQYF
clone size: few; J gene: TRBJ1-5; V gene: TRBV19; D gene: TRBD1; CDR3 DNA: TGTGCCAGTAGTACTCTTCGACAGGGTAGCAATCAGCCCCAGCATTTT; CDR3 protein: CASSTLRQGSNQPQHF
clone size: NA; J gene: TRBJ2-2; V gene: TRBV19; D gene: TRBD1; CDR3 DNA: TGTGCCAGTAGTATAGATCAGGGACAGACCGGGGAGCTGTTTTTT; CDR3 protein: CASSIDQGQTGELFF
clone size: NA; J gene: TRBJ2-7; V gene: TRBV6-1; D gene: TRBD1; CDR3 DNA: TGTGCCAGCGCGTACAGGGGCTACGAGCAGTACTTC; CDR3 protein: CASAYRGYEQYF
clone size: NA; J gene: TRBJ2-2; V gene: TRBV7-2; D gene: NA; CDR3 DNA: TGTGCCAGCAGCTTCCACCTCAGACACTCACACGATGGGACCGGGGAGCTGTTTTTT; CDR3 protein: CASSFHLRHSHDGTGELFF
clone size: once; J gene: TRBJ2-7; V gene: TRBV5-6; D gene: TRBD1; CDR3 DNA: TGTGCCAGCAGCTCTGATGGGCCAGGGGGCTACTCCTACGAGCAGTACTTC; CDR3 protein: CASSSDGPGGYSYEQYF
clone size: few; J gene: TRBJ1-2; V gene: TRBV21-1; D gene: NA; CDR3 DNA: TGTGCCAGCAGCAAAGCCGACAGGAGAGGGTATGGCTACACCTTC; CDR3 protein: CASSKADRRGYGYTF
clone size: NA; J gene: TRBJ2-7; V gene: TRBV20-1; D gene: NA; CDR3 DNA: TGCAGTGCCCCGGCCTTCTACGAGCAGTACTTC; CDR3 protein: CSAPAFYEQYF
clone size: NA; J gene: TRBJ2-1; V gene: TRBV5-4; D gene: TRBD2; CDR3 DNA: TGTGCCAGCAGCCTTGGGACTAGCGGGGGGGATAGAGCCTACAATGAGCAGTTCTTC; CDR3 protein: CASSLGTSGGDRAYNEQFF
clone size: NA; J gene: TRBJ2-3; V gene: TRBV11-2; D gene: TRBD2; CDR3 DNA: TGTGCCAGCAGCTTAGATCCTAGCGGGTCCGGCACAGATACGCAGTATTTT; CDR3 protein: CASSLDPSGSGTDTQYF
clone size: NA; J gene: TRBJ1-2; V gene: TRBV5-6; D gene: NA; CDR3 DNA: TGTGCCAGCAGCCTTAATGGGCGCGTCTATGGCTACACCTTC; CDR3 protein: CASSLNGRVYGYTF
clone size: NA; J gene: TRBJ2-1; V gene: TRBV6-6; D gene: TRBD2; CDR3 DNA: TGTGCCAGCAGGTGGGGGGGCTACAATGAGCAGTTCTTC; CDR3 protein: CASRWGGYNEQFF
clone size: few; J gene: TRBJ1-4; V gene: TRBV2; D gene: NA; CDR3 DNA: TGTGCCAGCAGTGAAGCACAGCCTGGTCGAAAACTGTTTTTT; CDR3 protein: CASSEAQPGRKLFF
clone size: NA; J gene: TRBJ1-6; V gene: TRBV13; D gene: NA; CDR3 DNA: TGTGCCAGCAGCTTCTTGACAGACCCAATTTCACCCCTCCACTTT; CDR3 protein: CASSFLTDPISPLHF